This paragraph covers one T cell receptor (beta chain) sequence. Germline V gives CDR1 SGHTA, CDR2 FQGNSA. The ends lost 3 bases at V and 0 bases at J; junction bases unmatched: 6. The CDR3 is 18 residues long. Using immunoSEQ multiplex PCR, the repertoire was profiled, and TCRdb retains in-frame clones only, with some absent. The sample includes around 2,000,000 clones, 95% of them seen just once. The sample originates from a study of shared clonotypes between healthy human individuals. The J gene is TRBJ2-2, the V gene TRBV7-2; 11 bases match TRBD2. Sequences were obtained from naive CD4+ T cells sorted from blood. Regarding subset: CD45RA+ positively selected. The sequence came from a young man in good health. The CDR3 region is CASSFVLAGGPNTGELFF. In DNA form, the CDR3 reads TGTGCCAGCAGCTTTGTGCTAGCGGGAGGTCCGAACACCGGGGAGCTGTTTTTT.